The entry below describes one TCR beta chain. Its antigen remains undetermined. Base qualities are not recorded, but no much larger clone differs from it by a single base. Counted from cysteine to phenylalanine, this CDR3 has 13 amino acids. The entry retains the CDR3 DNA only, 39 bases that are in frame from base 1. V was cut back by 3 bases and J by 2 bases, leaving a gap of 8 bases between them. The germline V gene provides CDR1 SGHRS and CDR2 YFSETQ. This sample is part of a study of T cell responses to AZD1222 COVID-19 vaccine (dated by TCRdb to the early 2020s). Context from the whole study: TCR sequencing covered more than 230 trial participants: 200 to 220 given two doses of AZD1222 and 26 given two doses of MenACWY control vaccine. Trial participants were enrolled by age into subgroups of 18-55, 56-69 and 70-plus years, and roughly 160, 29 and 62 TCR-sequenced participants, respectively, were included in these subgroups.

The CDR3 regions of human TCRbeta chains were analyzed by immunosequencing. The original methods were these. TCRs in the repertoires were compared against a reference library of SARS-CoV-2-specific TCRs that had been generated with the MIRA antigen-specificity platform. Breadth meant the fraction of unique TCRs that were SARS-CoV-2-associated, whereas depth meant the fraction of total T cells that were SARS-CoV-2-associated. Each spike-specific TCR was assigned to its reactive spike region and to a CD4 or CD8 class using the MIRA data. Log10-transformed breadth and depth values were compared by one-way ANOVA with Sidak's multiple comparisons tests. TCRdb re-hosts the immuneACCESS table, in-frame sequences only. Its copies lack some clones; in the studies checked, an unresolved V gene accounts for under half of them, and the cause for the rest is not known. The V and J calls and the clone size are those of that table, but D and trimming were determined from the DNA. Recorded for this sample are more than 75,000 clones; roughly 85% of them occurred a single time. Approximately 1.3% of the sample is taken by the ten largest.

The time point label on this specimen signifies: about 28 days (+/-7) after the second vaccine dose. AZD1222 recipients with second doses at about 4 weeks or about 12 weeks were pooled, because spike-specific TCR depth and breadth did not differ between schedules. Samples from vaccinated people were obtained from the UK trials COV001 and COV002, which included a single-blind randomized controlled phase 2/3 trial of AZD1222 (ChAdOx1 nCoV-19) in healthy adults. Trial participant PBMC samples were collected at day 0 and day 28 after the second dose for TCRbeta chain sequencing. Overall study outcomes, separate from this receptor: Participants were mostly white British and included more females than males, and it was suggested by the authors that clonal diversity may have been underestimated. Reportedly, almost half of the unique spike-specific TCRs recognized epitopes lying outside the regions that are mutated in the B.1.351 and B.1.1.7 variants. No day 14 peak-response samples were available, so repertoires were characterized only after the peak T cell response. In the small 56-69-year group, the increase in depth fell short of significance, most likely because of low power. After two AZD1222 doses, spike-specific TCR breadth and depth were significantly higher than at day 0 and than in MenACWY recipients. Conclusions about previously exposed vaccinees are limited, since just a handful of AZD1222 recipients were seropositive for SARS-CoV-2 at baseline. The vaccine-associated CD4 TCRs covered the entire spike protein, and the dominant responses fell in regions 160-218 and 743-854.

The chain was built from TRBV5-1 and TRBJ1-2; TRBD1 is a possible D gene, resting on 5 matching bases. The material was peripheral blood, obtained 28 days after the second AZD1222 dose. The sequence was obtained from an adult who received the AZD1222 COVID-19 vaccine. The CDR3 protein: CASSSGGNYGYTF. The sequenced DNA: TGCGCCAGCAGCTCGGGGGGGAACTATGGCTACACCTTC.